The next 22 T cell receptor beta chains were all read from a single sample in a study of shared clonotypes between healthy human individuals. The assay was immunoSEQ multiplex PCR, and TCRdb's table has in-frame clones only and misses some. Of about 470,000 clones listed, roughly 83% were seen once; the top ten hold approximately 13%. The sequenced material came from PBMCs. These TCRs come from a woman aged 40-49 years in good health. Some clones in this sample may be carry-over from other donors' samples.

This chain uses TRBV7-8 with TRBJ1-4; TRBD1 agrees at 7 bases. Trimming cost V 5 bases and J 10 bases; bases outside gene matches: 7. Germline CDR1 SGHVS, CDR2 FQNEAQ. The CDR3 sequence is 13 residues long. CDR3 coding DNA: TGTGCCAGCAGCGTCAAAGGGGGCGGAAAACTGTTTTTT. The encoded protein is CASSVKGGGKLFF.

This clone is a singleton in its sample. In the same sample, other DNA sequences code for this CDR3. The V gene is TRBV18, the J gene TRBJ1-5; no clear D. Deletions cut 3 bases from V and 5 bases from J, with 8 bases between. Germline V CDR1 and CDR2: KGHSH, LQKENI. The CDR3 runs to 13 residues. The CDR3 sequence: CASSPGGDQPQHF. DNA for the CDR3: TGTGCCAGCTCACCGGGCGGAGATCAGCCCCAGCATTTT.

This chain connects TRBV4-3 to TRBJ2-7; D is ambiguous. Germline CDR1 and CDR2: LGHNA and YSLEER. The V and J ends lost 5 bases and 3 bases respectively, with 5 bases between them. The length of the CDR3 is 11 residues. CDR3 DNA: TGCGCCAGCAGCAAGGGCTACGAGCAGTACTTC. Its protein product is CASSKGYEQYF.

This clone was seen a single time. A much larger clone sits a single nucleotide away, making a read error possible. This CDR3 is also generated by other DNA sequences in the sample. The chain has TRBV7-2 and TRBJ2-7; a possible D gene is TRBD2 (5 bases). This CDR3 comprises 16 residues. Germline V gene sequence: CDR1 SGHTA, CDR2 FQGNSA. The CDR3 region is CASSPRPLVSKPEQYF. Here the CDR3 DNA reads TGCGCCAGCAGCCCCAGGCCACTAGTTTCGAAACCTGAACAGTACTTC.

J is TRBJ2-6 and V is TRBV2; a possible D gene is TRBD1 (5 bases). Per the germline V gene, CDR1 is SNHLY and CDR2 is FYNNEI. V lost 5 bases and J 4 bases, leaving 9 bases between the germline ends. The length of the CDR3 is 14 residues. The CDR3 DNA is TGTGCCAGCAGTACCAACAGGGGGGCCAACGTCCTGACTTTC. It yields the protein CASSTNRGANVLTF. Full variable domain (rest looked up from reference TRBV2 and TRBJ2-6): EPEVTQTPSHQVTQMGQEVILRCVPISNHLYFYWYRQILGQKVEFLVSFYNNEISEKSEIFDDQFSVERPDGSNFTLKIRSTKLEDSAMYFCASSTNRGANVLTFGAGSRLTVL.

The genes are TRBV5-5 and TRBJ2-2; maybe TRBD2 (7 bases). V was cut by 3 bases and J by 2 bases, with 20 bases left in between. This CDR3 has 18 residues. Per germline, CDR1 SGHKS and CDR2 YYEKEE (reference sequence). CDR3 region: CASSSGGLLAFNTGELFF. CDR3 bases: TGTGCCAGCAGCTCCGGGGGCCTACTAGCGTTCAACACCGGGGAGCTGTTTTTT.

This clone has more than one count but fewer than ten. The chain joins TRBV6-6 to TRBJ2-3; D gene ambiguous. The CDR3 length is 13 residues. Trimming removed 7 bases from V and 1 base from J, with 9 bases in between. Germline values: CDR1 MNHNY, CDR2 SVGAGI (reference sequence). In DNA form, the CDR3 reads TGTGCCAGCATGCCCCTCCGCACAGATACGCAGTATTTT. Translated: CASMPLRTDTQYF.

CDR3 protein: CASSLSRGRNTEAFF. The CDR3 nucleotides are TGTGCCAGCAGTTTATCAAGGGGGAGGAACACTGAAGCTTTCTTT. The chain is built from TRBV28 and TRBJ1-1; D might be TRBD1 (6 bases). The length of the CDR3 is 15 residues. CDR1 and CDR2 (germline): MDHEN, SYDVKM. Trimming cost V 1 base and J 1 base, with 10 bases left between them.

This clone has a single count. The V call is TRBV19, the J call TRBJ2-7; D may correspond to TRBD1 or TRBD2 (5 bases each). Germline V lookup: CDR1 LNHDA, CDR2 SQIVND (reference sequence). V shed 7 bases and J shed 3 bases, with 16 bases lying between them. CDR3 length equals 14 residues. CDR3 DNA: TGTGCCAGTACTCCCGGGACGACCGGCTACGAGCAGTACTTC. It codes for CASTPGTTGYEQYF.

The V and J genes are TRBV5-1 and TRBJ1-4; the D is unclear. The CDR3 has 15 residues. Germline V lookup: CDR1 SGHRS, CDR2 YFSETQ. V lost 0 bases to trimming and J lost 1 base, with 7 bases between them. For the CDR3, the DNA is TGCGCCAGCAGCTTGGGTGGGAGAACTAATGAAAAACTGTTTTTT. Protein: CASSLGGRTNEKLFF.

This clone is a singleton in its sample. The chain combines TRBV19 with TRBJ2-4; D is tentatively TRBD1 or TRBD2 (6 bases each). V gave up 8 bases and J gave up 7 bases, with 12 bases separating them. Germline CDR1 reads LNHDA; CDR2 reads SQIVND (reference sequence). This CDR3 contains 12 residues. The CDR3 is CASGGGWNIQYF. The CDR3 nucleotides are TGTGCCAGTGGAGGGGGTTGGAACATTCAGTACTTC.

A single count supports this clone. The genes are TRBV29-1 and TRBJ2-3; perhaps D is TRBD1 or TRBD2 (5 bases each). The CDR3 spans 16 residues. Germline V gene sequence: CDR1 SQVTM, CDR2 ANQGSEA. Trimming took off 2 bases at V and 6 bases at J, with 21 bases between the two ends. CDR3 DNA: TGCAGCGTTGAACTTGGATTTGGGACCCAGCGGGATACGCAGTATTTT. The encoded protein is CSVELGFGTQRDTQYF.

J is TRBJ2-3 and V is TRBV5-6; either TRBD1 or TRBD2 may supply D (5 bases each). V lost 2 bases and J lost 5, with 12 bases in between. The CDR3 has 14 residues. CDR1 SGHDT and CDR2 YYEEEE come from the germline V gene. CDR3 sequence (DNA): TGTGCCAGCAGCTTTGGGGGTAGCGTAGATACGCAGTATTTT. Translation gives CASSFGGSVDTQYF.

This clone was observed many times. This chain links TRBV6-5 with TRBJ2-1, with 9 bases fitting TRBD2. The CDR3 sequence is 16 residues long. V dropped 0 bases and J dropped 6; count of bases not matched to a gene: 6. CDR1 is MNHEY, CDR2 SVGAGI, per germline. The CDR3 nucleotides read TGTGCCAGCAGTTACTCGGCGGGAGGGAGTCCCAATGAGCAGTTCTTC. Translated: CASSYSAGGSPNEQFF.

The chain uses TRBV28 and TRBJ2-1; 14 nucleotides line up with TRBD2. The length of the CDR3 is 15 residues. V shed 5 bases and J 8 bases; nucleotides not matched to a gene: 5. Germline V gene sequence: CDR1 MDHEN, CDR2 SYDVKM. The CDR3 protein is CASSPVGLAGDEQFF. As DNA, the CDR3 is TGTGCCAGCAGTCCGGTGGGACTAGCGGGAGATGAGCAGTTCTTC.

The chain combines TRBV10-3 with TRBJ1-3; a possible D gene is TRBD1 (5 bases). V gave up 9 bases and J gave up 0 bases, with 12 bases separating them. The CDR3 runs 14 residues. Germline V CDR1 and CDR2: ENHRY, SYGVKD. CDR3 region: CAMAPGGSGNTIYF. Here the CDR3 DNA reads TGTGCCATGGCCCCGGGGGGCTCTGGAAACACCATATATTTT.

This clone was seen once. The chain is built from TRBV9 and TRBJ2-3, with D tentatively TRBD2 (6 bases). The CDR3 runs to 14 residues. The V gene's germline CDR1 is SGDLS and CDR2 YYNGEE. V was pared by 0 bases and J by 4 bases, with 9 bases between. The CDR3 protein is CASSVVGGADTQYF. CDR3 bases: TGTGCCAGCAGCGTAGTAGGAGGGGCAGATACGCAGTATTTT.

CDR3 in amino acids: CASSEFLAGNEQFF. In DNA form, the CDR3 reads TGTGCCAGCAGTGAATTCCTAGCGGGAAATGAGCAGTTCTTC. The chain has TRBV2 and TRBJ2-1; 9 bases map to TRBD2. With V trimmed by 2 bases and J by 7 bases, 3 bases remained unmatched. This CDR3 has 14 residues. Germline V CDR1 and CDR2: SNHLY, FYNNEI.

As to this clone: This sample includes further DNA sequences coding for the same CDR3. The CDR3 loop is CASSLRAGVRETQYF. The CDR3 DNA is TGTGCCAGCAGCTTAAGAGCGGGAGTTCGGGAGACCCAGTACTTC. The chain employs TRBV7-3 and TRBJ2-5; 8 bases fit TRBD2. Germline trimming cut 1 base from V and 5 bases from J; bases unmatched to any gene: 6. The CDR3 sequence is 15 residues long. CDR1 and CDR2 from the germline V gene are SGHTA and FQGTGA.

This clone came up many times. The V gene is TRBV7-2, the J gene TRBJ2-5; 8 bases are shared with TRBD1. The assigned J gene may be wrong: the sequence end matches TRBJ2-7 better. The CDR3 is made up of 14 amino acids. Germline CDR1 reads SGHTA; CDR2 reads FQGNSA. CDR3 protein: CASSFYRGTYEQYF. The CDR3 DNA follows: TGTGCCAGCAGCTTTTACAGGGGGACCTACGAGCAGTACTTC.

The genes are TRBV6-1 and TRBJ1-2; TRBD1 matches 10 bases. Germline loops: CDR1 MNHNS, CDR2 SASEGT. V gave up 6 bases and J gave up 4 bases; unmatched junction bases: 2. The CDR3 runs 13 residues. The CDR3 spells CASSRTGGYGYTF. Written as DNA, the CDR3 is TGTGCCAGCAGCCGGACAGGGGGCTATGGCTACACCTTC.

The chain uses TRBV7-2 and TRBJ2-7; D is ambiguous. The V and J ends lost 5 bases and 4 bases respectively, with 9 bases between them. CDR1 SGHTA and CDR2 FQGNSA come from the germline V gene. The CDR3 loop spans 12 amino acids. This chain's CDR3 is CASSPTPYEQYF. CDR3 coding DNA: TGTGCCAGCAGCCCCACCCCTTACGAGCAGTACTTC.